This entry is about one TCR beta chain. High-throughput TCR beta sequencing covered peripheral CD8+ and CD4+ T cells. The multiple sclerosis control group was made up of treatment-naive patients with stable or active relapsing-remitting disease. TEMRA cells were FACS-enriched, with CD8+ and CD4+ T cells isolated negatively. The data were obtained in a study of CD8 T cells in Susac syndrome. The authors reverse transcribed roughly 0.5 to 1 ug RNA with random hexamers. Amplification of TCR beta CDR3 spanned 54 Vbeta and 13 Jbeta via immunoSEQ multiplex PCR. Via MiXCR, TCRdb re-called the immunoSEQ multiplex PCR reads, giving one row per CDR3 protein. The sample records over 200,000 distinct CDR3 sequences, around 95% being singletons. The CDR3 spans 11 residues. The V and J ends lost 2 bases and 7 bases respectively, with 5 bases between them.

The source of this sequence is a human donor with multiple sclerosis. The rearrangement joins TRBV12-3 or TRBV12-4 to TRBJ1-2, with unresolved D. The sample comprised CD4+ T cells from PBMCs. The DNA of the CDR3 is TGTGCCAGCAGTTTAAGTTCTGGCTACACCTTC. Amino acid sequence: CASSLSSGYTF.